A selection of T cell receptor beta chains follows, all from one sample in a study of blood T cell repertoires in COVID-19. Here immunoSEQ multiplex PCR was the method, and the copy in TCRdb shows in-frame clones only, minus some. Seen here are 45,000 to 70,000 clones, 89% observed once, and the top ten hold around 15%. Sequenced material: peripheral blood. The receptors were gathered from a woman aged 60 to 75 with active COVID-19. Each CDR3 is given with its conserved first and last residue.

CDR3 protein: CASSSRLDGTDTQYF
V gene: TRBV5-4
J gene: TRBJ2-3

CDR3 protein: CASSRAGPGDTQYF
V gene: TRBV5-6
J gene: TRBJ2-3

CDR3 protein: CASMEGGRLNEQFF
V gene: TRBV3-1/TRBV3-2
J gene: TRBJ2-1

CDR3 protein: CASSIDRGQGELFF
V gene: TRBV5-8
J gene: TRBJ2-2

CDR3 protein: CASSLRGLYNEQFF
V gene: TRBV7-2
J gene: TRBJ2-1

CDR3 protein: CASSQDDVGGTQYF
V gene: TRBV3-1/TRBV3-2
J gene: TRBJ2-5

CDR3 protein: CATRQGPQANYGYTF
V gene: TRBV10-3
J gene: TRBJ1-2

CDR3 protein: CSVSVTGGLSGNTIYF
V gene: TRBV29-1
J gene: TRBJ1-3

CDR3 protein: CASSSLGLPGNEQFF
V gene: TRBV4-1
J gene: TRBJ2-1

CDR3 protein: CSGRDNEQFF
V gene: TRBV20-1
J gene: TRBJ2-1

CDR3 protein: CASSPMGGQPQHF
V gene: TRBV14
J gene: TRBJ1-5

CDR3 protein: CASTSGYGQPQHF
V gene: TRBV19
J gene: TRBJ1-5

CDR3 protein: CAISDCGGCEQFF
V gene: TRBV10-3
J gene: TRBJ2-1

CDR3 protein: CASWGQSNTGELFF
V gene: TRBV2
J gene: TRBJ2-2

CDR3 protein: CASSQVGGEETQYF
V gene: TRBV4-3
J gene: TRBJ2-5

CDR3 protein: CASFPTASSGNTIYF
V gene: TRBV18
J gene: TRBJ1-3

CDR3 protein: CASSQLPQGGNTGELFF
V gene: TRBV5-1
J gene: TRBJ2-2

CDR3 protein: CASSTGTVNEKLFF
V gene: TRBV4-1
J gene: TRBJ1-4

CDR3 protein: CASKVLAGGLGNEQFF
V gene: TRBV11-2
J gene: TRBJ2-1

CDR3 protein: CASSPRGGELFF
V gene: TRBV18
J gene: TRBJ2-2

CDR3 protein: CASSRTGLETQYF
V gene: TRBV12-3/TRBV12-4
J gene: TRBJ2-5

CDR3 protein: CASSMGTGGDLQYF
V gene: TRBV19
J gene: TRBJ2-7

CDR3 protein: CASSLYQGARETQYF
V gene: TRBV5-8
J gene: TRBJ2-5

CDR3 protein: CASSVGRRRGAQETQYF
V gene: TRBV9
J gene: TRBJ2-5

CDR3 protein: CATSISGQGIYEQYF
V gene: TRBV15
J gene: TRBJ2-7

CDR3 protein: CASSLSRSLEQYF
V gene: TRBV5-4
J gene: TRBJ2-7

CDR3 protein: CASSLGQGENNSPLHF
V gene: TRBV7-9
J gene: TRBJ1-6

CDR3 protein: CASSLDRAGGELFF
V gene: TRBV11-2
J gene: TRBJ2-2

CDR3 protein: CASSFRTGEYGYTF
V gene: TRBV7-9
J gene: TRBJ1-2

CDR3 protein: CASSLGGNSPHNEQFF
V gene: TRBV7-9
J gene: TRBJ2-1

CDR3 protein: CASSPGLAPYNEQFF
V gene: TRBV6-2/TRBV6-3
J gene: TRBJ2-1

CDR3 protein: CASSDPQGVNGYTF
V gene: TRBV7-3
J gene: TRBJ1-2

CDR3 protein: CASKLDLHSGNTIYF
V gene: TRBV6-5
J gene: TRBJ1-3

CDR3 protein: CASSYSGQGARNEQYF
V gene: TRBV6-6
J gene: TRBJ2-7

CDR3 protein: CASTRQGADYGYTF
V gene: TRBV2
J gene: TRBJ1-2

CDR3 protein: CASRVPPPGYGYTF
V gene: TRBV6-5
J gene: TRBJ1-2

CDR3 protein: CASSFRPSNTEAFF
V gene: TRBV5-1
J gene: TRBJ1-1

CDR3 protein: CASSVSGTGYTEAFF
V gene: TRBV9
J gene: TRBJ1-1

CDR3 protein: CASSLTGLHEQYF
V gene: TRBV5-1
J gene: TRBJ2-7

CDR3 protein: CATTPGFYEKLFF
V gene: TRBV28
J gene: TRBJ1-4

CDR3 protein: CASSRLQGLNTEAFF
V gene: TRBV18
J gene: TRBJ1-1

CDR3 protein: CASSDGTGGSGANVLTF
V gene: TRBV6-4
J gene: TRBJ2-6

CDR3 protein: CSVDRGGTEAFF
V gene: TRBV29-1
J gene: TRBJ1-1

CDR3 protein: CASSSGTGFTGNTIYF
V gene: TRBV5-1
J gene: TRBJ1-3

CDR3 protein: CASSYDNYLETQYF
V gene: TRBV6-5
J gene: TRBJ2-5

CDR3 protein: CASSAGAGSGANVLTF
V gene: TRBV6-1
J gene: TRBJ2-6

CDR3 protein: CASSSSFLVTEAFF
V gene: TRBV19
J gene: TRBJ1-1

CDR3 protein: CASSFAGLAGGPLYEQYF
V gene: TRBV5-1
J gene: TRBJ2-7

CDR3 protein: CASELGGYGYTF
V gene: TRBV6-5
J gene: TRBJ1-2

CDR3 protein: CASTPGQSLSYTF
V gene: TRBV18
J gene: TRBJ1-2

CDR3 protein: CASTETYSGNTIYF
V gene: TRBV3-1/TRBV3-2
J gene: TRBJ1-3

CDR3 protein: CASSSRTGTDTQYF
V gene: TRBV5-1
J gene: TRBJ2-3

CDR3 protein: CASSLGLALETQYF
V gene: TRBV5-1
J gene: TRBJ2-5

CDR3 protein: CASSYSTHNEQFF
V gene: TRBV6-6
J gene: TRBJ2-1